This T cell receptor (beta chain) stems from a study of spatial heterogeneity in lung cancer. Study context: In tumor regions TCR transcript counts correlated strongly with a matched bulk RNA-seq T cell module score.

Noted time point: sample taken at primary tumor resection. Per the germline V gene, CDR1 is SGHTA and CDR2 is FQGTGA. With 1 base clipped from V and 8 bases from J, the junction kept 14 bases outside the gene matches. CDR3 size: 17 residues. Notes on the study in general: The number of expanded tumor alpha and beta chains correlated with mutation number.

Every TCR cDNA molecule carried a tag that served as a unique molecular identifier. TCRdb independently ran MiXCR on the 5' RACE reads; one entry per CDR3 protein. The table lists 14,000 or so distinct CDR3 sequences, approximately 4.5% of them singletons. Points on this clonotype: Its antigen is not known.

The chain employs TRBV7-3 and TRBJ2-1; TRBD1 aligns across 7 bases. The specimen was lung tumor tissue, collected at surgery. This clonotype was obtained from a female donor with early-stage non-small cell lung cancer. In DNA, the CDR3 is TGTGCCAGCAGCTTAAATAACAGGGGTACCTCGGCCGATGAGCAGTTCTTC. This codes for CASSLNNRGTSADEQFF. The complete variable domain, with remaining parts taken from reference TRBV7-3 and TRBJ2-1, reads GAGVSQTPSNKVTEKGKYVELRCDPISGHTALYWYRQSLGQGPEFLIYFQGTGAADDSGLPNDRFFAVRPEGSVSTLKIQRTERGDSAVYLCASSLNNRGTSADEQFFGPGTRLTVL.